This is a list of T cell receptor beta chains from one sample in a study of T-cell reconstitution after alpha-beta-depleted transplantation in children. TCRdb reprocessed the PCR reads with MiXCR, giving one entry per CDR3 protein. This sample has over 550,000 distinct CDR3 sequences, with under 12% found just once. The sample consisted of PBMCs from the stem cell graft donor, taken from the stem cell graft. Receptor source: a human donor who donated a stem cell graft to a child with acute myeloid leukemia. Each CDR3 is given with its conserved first and last residue. A D gene is named only where the DNA matches it firmly. Only part of the rows carry a size: once, few, many, or a class if the clone is expanded.

v_gene	j_gene	abundance	d_gene	len	CDR3aa	CDR3nt
TRBV29-1	TRBJ1-5	NA	NA	12	CSASSGFQPQHF	TGCAGCGCCAGCTCCGGGTTTCAGCCCCAGCATTTT
TRBV24-1	TRBJ2-7	few	TRBD2	14	CATSDLGRAYEQYF	TGTGCCACCAGTGATTTGGGGAGGGCCTACGAGCAGTACTTC
TRBV7-2	TRBJ2-2	few	TRBD2	16	CASSPRLAENTGELFF	TGTGCCAGCAGCCCGCGACTAGCAGAGAACACCGGGGAGCTGTTTTTT
TRBV7-2	TRBJ2-2	few	NA	15	CASSAGTKNTGELFF	TGTGCCAGCAGCGCCGGGACAAAGAACACCGGGGAGCTGTTTTTT
TRBV5-1	TRBJ1-1	many	NA	14	CASSSGGGIPEAFF	TGCGCCAGCAGCTCGGGAGGGGGTATTCCTGAAGCTTTCTTT
TRBV20-1	TRBJ2-3	many	NA	17	CSAPSSGKWGSTDTQYF	TGCAGTGCTCCCAGCTCGGGGAAATGGGGAAGCACAGATACGCAGTATTTT
TRBV7-9	TRBJ1-1	few	TRBD1	12	CASSRGQKEAFF	TGTGCCAGCAGCCGGGGACAGAAGGAAGCTTTCTTT
TRBV7-2	TRBJ1-1	many	NA	15	CASSPSLTLGTEAFF	TGTGCCAGCAGCCCCTCGTTGACCTTAGGGACTGAAGCTTTCTTT
TRBV7-2	TRBJ2-7	few	NA	14	CASSPRWGATEQYF	TGTGCCAGCAGCCCCCGTTGGGGGGCAACGGAACAGTACTTC
TRBV20-1	TRBJ1-2	NA	TRBD1	14	CSALNRQGAYGYTF	TGCAGTGCTTTAAACCGACAGGGGGCGTATGGCTACACCTTC
TRBV20-1	TRBJ1-2	many	NA	12	CSASFGGNGYTF	TGCAGTGCTAGTTTTGGGGGCAACGGCTACACCTTC
TRBV20-1	TRBJ1-4	NA	NA	15	CSASADGGPTKGLFF	TGCAGTGCTAGCGCCGACGGGGGGCCGACGAAGGGGCTGTTTTTT
TRBV2	TRBJ1-2	many	NA	12	CASRRTRGGYTF	TGTGCCAGCCGCAGGACCCGGGGTGGCTACACCTTC
TRBV2	TRBJ2-1	NA	TRBD2	16	CASSLITSGSGHEQFF	TGTGCCAGCAGTCTTATTACTAGCGGGAGTGGCCATGAGCAGTTCTTC
TRBV28	TRBJ2-3	few	TRBD2	18	CASSNSGLAGGGADTQYF	TGTGCCAGCAGTAATTCAGGACTAGCGGGAGGGGGGGCAGATACGCAGTATTTT
TRBV3-1	TRBJ2-3	many	TRBD2	15	CASSQREEGTDTQYF	TGTGCCAGCAGCCAACGGGAGGAGGGCACAGATACGCAGTATTTT
TRBV29-1	TRBJ1-3	few	NA	13	CSVGDGPGNTIYF	TGCAGCGTAGGTGACGGGCCTGGAAACACCATATATTTT
TRBV29-1	TRBJ1-1	NA	NA	15	CSVGGGGTMNTEAFF	TGCAGCGTTGGGGGCGGGGGGACCATGAACACTGAAGCTTTCTTT
TRBV12-3/TRBV12-4	TRBJ1-3	NA	NA	15	CASRDGLHSGNTIYF	TGTGCCAGCAGGGACGGACTCCACTCTGGAAACACCATATATTTT
TRBV19	TRBJ2-7	NA	TRBD2	16	CASSRSGRLIGYEQYF	TGTGCCAGTAGTCGCAGCGGGAGGCTCATCGGCTACGAGCAGTACTTC
TRBV20-1	TRBJ2-5	NA	TRBD2	15	CSARHLAGSRETQYF	TGCAGTGCTAGACACCTAGCGGGCTCCAGGGAGACCCAGTACTTC
TRBV20-1	TRBJ2-1	NA	NA	15	CSARDPLTGYNEQFF	TGCAGTGCCAGGGACCCCTTGACGGGCTACAATGAGCAGTTCTTC
TRBV7-8	TRBJ2-3	few	NA	15	CASSFMRESTDTQYF	TGTGCCAGCAGCTTTATGAGGGAGAGCACAGATACGCAGTATTTT
TRBV11-2	TRBJ2-5	many	TRBD2	17	CASSLDDFAGGSETQYF	TGTGCCAGCAGCTTAGACGACTTTGCGGGAGGATCGGAGACCCAGTACTTC
TRBV5-1	TRBJ2-7	NA	TRBD2	15	CASSAGTSGSKEQYF	TGCGCCAGCAGCGCCGGGACTAGCGGGAGCAAGGAGCAGTACTTC
TRBV5-1	TRBJ2-1	NA	TRBD1	15	CASLRGTELYNEQFF	TGCGCCAGCCTCCGTGGGACAGAACTTTACAATGAGCAGTTCTTC
TRBV27	TRBJ1-2	few	NA	14	CASSFSSPVGGYTF	TGTGCCAGCAGTTTCAGCTCCCCCGTGGGTGGCTACACCTTC
TRBV28	TRBJ1-1	NA	NA	14	CASRYGLMNTEAFF	TGTGCCAGCAGATACGGATTGATGAACACTGAAGCTTTCTTT
TRBV20-1	TRBJ2-7	NA	TRBD1	16	CSARGQGAPGIYEQYF	TGCAGTGCTAGAGGACAGGGGGCGCCGGGGATCTACGAGCAGTACTTC
TRBV12-3/TRBV12-4	TRBJ2-7	few	NA	14	CASSLARASYEQYF	TGTGCCAGCAGTTTAGCGCGAGCCTCCTACGAGCAGTACTTC
TRBV29-1	TRBJ2-7	many	NA	12	CSVGQSSYEQYF	TGCAGCGTTGGACAGAGCTCCTACGAGCAGTACTTC
TRBV28	TRBJ2-1	NA	NA	13	CASVERTYNEQFF	TGTGCCAGCGTTGAGAGGACCTACAATGAGCAGTTCTTC
TRBV12-3/TRBV12-4	TRBJ1-5	NA	NA	15	CASSLVGANNQPQHF	TGTGCCAGCAGTTTAGTCGGGGCGAACAATCAGCCCCAGCATTTT
TRBV20-1	TRBJ1-3	few	TRBD1	14	CSAPTGGSGNTIYF	TGCAGTGCTCCGACAGGGGGCTCTGGAAACACCATATATTTT
TRBV28	TRBJ2-1	few	NA	12	CASSLPLGEQFF	TGTGCCAGCAGTTTACCCCTGGGAGAGCAGTTCTTC
TRBV5-1	TRBJ2-1	NA	NA	15	CASSSTTPTINEQFF	TGCGCCAGCAGCTCGACTACCCCAACGATCAATGAGCAGTTCTTC
TRBV7-2	TRBJ2-7	many	TRBD2	10	CGSGSYEQYF	TGTGGTAGCGGGAGCTACGAGCAGTACTTC
TRBV5-1	TRBJ1-1	few	NA	14	CASTNAGTGTEAFF	TGCGCCAGCACCAACGCGGGGACGGGCACTGAAGCTTTCTTT
TRBV7-8	TRBJ2-7	few	NA	17	CASSSLGGRGPSYEQYF	TGTGCCAGCAGCTCGCTAGGGGGGAGAGGACCCTCCTACGAGCAGTACTTC
TRBV29-1	TRBJ1-6	few	NA	13	CSVASGPGSPLHF	TGCAGCGTTGCGTCAGGGCCTGGTTCACCCCTCCACTTT
TRBV20-1	TRBJ2-3	many	NA	16	CSARDPGPSLPDTQYF	TGCAGTGCTAGAGATCCGGGCCCCAGTCTTCCAGATACGCAGTATTTT
TRBV18	TRBJ2-5	many	NA	11	CASSPAETQYF	TGTGCCAGCTCACCGGCGGAGACCCAGTACTTC
TRBV29-1	TRBJ2-3	NA	NA	14	CSARRASSPDTQYF	TGCAGCGCCCGCCGCGCCAGCAGTCCAGATACGCAGTATTTT
TRBV7-2	TRBJ2-1	many	NA	14	CASSSLGVLREQFF	TGTGCCAGCAGCTCCCTAGGGGTGTTACGTGAGCAGTTCTTC
TRBV3-1	TRBJ1-1	few	NA	15	CASSQRGRLNTEAFF	TGTGCCAGCAGCCAACGGGGACGGTTGAACACTGAAGCTTTCTTT
TRBV20-1	TRBJ2-7	many	TRBD2	17	CSAMDSGTSGKFYEQYF	TGCAGTGCTATGGATTCTGGGACTAGCGGGAAATTCTACGAGCAGTACTTC
TRBV20-1	TRBJ2-4	many	NA	15	CSAREGSKVKNIQYF	TGCAGTGCTAGAGAAGGGAGTAAAGTCAAAAACATTCAGTACTTC
TRBV29-1	TRBJ1-3	NA	NA	14	CSVAQASSGNTIHF	TGCAGCGTTGCACAGGCGAGCTCTGGAAACACCATACATTTT
TRBV29-1	TRBJ2-2	NA	NA	13	CSAGTGTTGELFF	TGCAGCGCCGGTACAGGGACGACCGGGGAGCTGTTTTTT
TRBV5-1	TRBJ1-1	few	TRBD1	16	CASSLYGTDLNTEAFF	TGCGCCAGCAGCTTGTATGGGACAGACTTGAACACTGAAGCTTTCTTT
TRBV10-3	TRBJ2-3	many	NA	11	CAISGTDTQYF	TGTGCCATCAGTGGGACAGATACGCAGTATTTT
TRBV12-3/TRBV12-4	TRBJ2-2	many	TRBD2	15	CASSPRLAGPGELFF	TGTGCCAGCAGCCCAAGACTAGCGGGTCCCGGGGAGCTGTTTTTT
TRBV28	TRBJ2-3	few	TRBD1	14	CASSRTGVVDTQYF	TGTGCTAGCTCGCGGACAGGGGTCGTAGATACGCAGTATTTT
TRBV20-1	TRBJ2-5	many	TRBD2	13	CSAELAGEETQYF	TGCAGTGCGGAACTAGCGGGAGAAGAGACCCAGTACTTC
TRBV6-5	TRBJ2-1	many	TRBD2	18	CASSRGTSGSVGYNEQFF	TGTGCCAGCAGCCGCGGGACTAGCGGCTCGGTGGGTTACAATGAGCAGTTCTTC
TRBV20-1	TRBJ2-1	NA	TRBD2	17	CSARKGSGGSSYNEQFF	TGCAGTGCTAGAAAAGGGTCCGGGGGGAGCTCCTACAATGAGCAGTTCTTC
TRBV29-1	TRBJ1-1	many	TRBD1	12	CSGQGMNTEAFF	TGCAGCGGACAGGGGATGAACACTGAAGCTTTCTTT
TRBV28	TRBJ2-5	few	NA	16	CASTQMGTSSGETQYF	TGTGCCAGCACCCAAATGGGGACCTCATCCGGGGAGACCCAGTACTTC